The present T cell receptor beta chain was sequenced within a study of monozygotic twins with inflammatory bowel disease. From its re-call of the 5' RACE reads, TCRdb lists each CDR3 protein once, without DNA. The sample spans about 150,000 distinct CDR3 sequences; the ten largest clones claim over 1%. This CDR3 comprises 15 residues. The clonotype comes from a human donor with ulcerative colitis or Crohn's disease, or a healthy co-twin of an affected twin (not recorded which). The rearrangement uses TRBV12-3 or TRBV12-4 and TRBJ2-2. Material for sequencing was blood. This chain's CDR3 is CASSFEAFVAGELFF.